The clone carrying this T cell receptor beta chain was detected many times. The antigen remains undetermined. The read terminates 3 residues ahead of where the CDR3 ends, so the germline J gene completes it. The record originates from a study of T cell clonality in common variable immunodeficiency. General study results and limits: In common variable immunodeficiency, TCR beta chains reportedly carried fewer deletions and N-nucleotide insertions.

Generated by immunoSEQ multiplex PCR, the TCRdb table keeps only in-frame clones and is missing some. This repertoire holds around 40,000 clones, and none appear only once. Germline V lookup: CDR1 SEHNR, CDR2 FQNEAQ (reference sequence). This CDR3 spans 15 amino acids. The V and J ends lost 5 bases and 2 bases, in that order; junction bases with no gene match: 5. This TCR was sampled from a human donor with common variable immunodeficiency. Material for sequencing was peripheral blood mononuclear cells. The chain links TRBV7-9 to TRBJ2-1, with TRBD2 identical over 8 bases. The sequenced part of the CDR3 DNA is TGTGCCAGCAGCCGTCGGGAGGGGGCCTACAATGAG. It specifies CASSRREGAYNE. The full CDR3 reads CASSRREGAYNEQFF.